Below are 27 T cell receptor beta chains sequenced from a single sample in a study of T cell responses to AZD1222 COVID-19 vaccine. Sequencing was performed with immunoSEQ multiplex PCR; in TCRdb, only in-frame clones are kept and a portion is missing. The repertoire holds 180,000 or so clones, approximately 89% seen once, with approximately 1.8% in the top ten. Sequenced material: peripheral blood, taken 28 days after the second AZD1222 dose. The source is an adult who received the AZD1222 COVID-19 vaccine.

For this clone: Other DNA sequences in this sample translate to the same CDR3. This chain connects TRBV7-2 to TRBJ2-7, with 7 bases identical to TRBD2. The junction had 3 bases not matched to a gene; V was cut back by 1 base and J by 3 bases. Looked up from germline, CDR1 is SGHTA and CDR2 is FQGNSA. The CDR3 is 14 residues long. The chain's CDR3 is CASSLGGGFYEQYF. CDR3 nucleotides: TGTGCCAGCAGCTTAGGCGGGGGTTTCTACGAGCAGTACTTC.

The chain uses TRBV4-2 and TRBJ2-1; 9 bases match TRBD1. CDR3 length: 17 amino acids. The germline V gene encodes CDR1 LGHNA and CDR2 YNFKEQ. The trim removed 2 bases at V and 4 bases at J, leaving 9 bases unmatched. This chain's CDR3 is CASSQTLEGTGYNEQFF. The CDR3 nucleotides are TGTGCCAGCAGCCAAACCTTAGAGGGGACAGGGTACAATGAGCAGTTCTTC.

The gene calls are TRBV6-1 and TRBJ1-4; the match to TRBD1 covers 8 bases. Germline-derived CDR1 and CDR2 are MNHNS and SASEGT. There are 16 residues in the CDR3. After removal of 4 bases from V and 4 bases from J, the junction contained 8 bases not matched to a gene. CDR3 DNA: TGTGCCAGCAGTGGGACCCGGACAGGGAATAATGAAAAACTGTTTTTT. It is translated as CASSGTRTGNNEKLFF.

This clone was seen a few times. V usage is TRBV6-5 and J usage is TRBJ1-2, with D possibly matching TRBD1 (6 bases). Trimming cost V 8 bases and J 0 bases, with 13 bases left between them. The CDR3 consists of 14 residues. Germline V gene data show CDR1 as MNHEY and CDR2 as SVGAGI. The CDR3 DNA follows: TGTGCCAGCCGTCACGGGGGCCCTAACTATGGCTACACCTTC. Encoded protein: CASRHGGPNYGYTF.

V is TRBV11-2 and J is TRBJ1-1; D unclear. This CDR3 contains 13 residues. The V and J ends lost 5 bases and 2 bases respectively, with 9 bases between them. The germline V gene has CDR1 SGHAT and CDR2 FQNNGV. The CDR3 bases are TGTGCCAGCAGCCTACAAACCAACACTGAAGCTTTCTTT. This codes for CASSLQTNTEAFF. Supplemented by reference TRBV11-2 and TRBJ1-1, the full variable domain reads EAGVAQSPRYKIIEKRQSVAFWCNPISGHATLYWYQQILGQGPKLLIQFQNNGVVDDSQLPKDRFSAERLKGVDSTLKIQPAKLEDSAVYLCASSLQTNTEAFFGQGTRLTVV.

The genes are TRBV7-2 and TRBJ2-5, with D perhaps being TRBD1 or TRBD2 (6 bases each). CDR1 and CDR2 (germline): SGHTA, FQGNSA. This CDR3 has 14 residues. V shed 2 bases and J shed 5 bases, with 12 bases lying between them. This chain's CDR3 is CASSLMGGAETQYF. CDR3 bases: TGTGCCAGCAGCTTAATGGGGGGCGCTGAGACCCAGTACTTC. The full variable domain, in which reference TRBV7-2 and TRBJ2-5 provide the parts outside the CDR3, is GAGVSQSPSNKVTEKGKDVELRCDPISGHTALYWYRQSLGQGLEFLIYFQGNSAPDKSGLPSDRFSAERTGGSVSTLTIQRTQQEDSAVYLCASSLMGGAETQYFGPGTRLLVL.

The chain carries TRBV7-9 and TRBJ1-6; D is unresolved. CDR1 SEHNR and CDR2 FQNEAQ come from the germline V gene (reference sequence). Between the trimmed V and J ends, which lost 5 bases and 6 bases, there was a span of 20 bases. The CDR3 has 17 amino acids. CDR3 in amino acids: CASSPLGRSRINSPLHF. CDR3 sequence (DNA): TGTGCCAGCAGCCCGCTGGGGAGGTCTAGAATTAATTCACCCCTCCACTTT.

The V call is TRBV6-5, the J call TRBJ2-3, with TRBD2 identical over 8 bases. Germline CDR1 is MNHEY and CDR2 is SVGAGI. This CDR3 region has 16 residues. The J segment lost 4 bases and the V segment lost 4 bases, leaving 10 bases of the junction unmatched. The CDR3 sequence is CASSSNSGTRSDTQYF. In DNA, the CDR3 is TGTGCCAGCAGTTCCAATAGCGGGACGCGGTCAGATACGCAGTATTTT.

The rearrangement uses TRBV9 and TRBJ1-1, with a possible D match to TRBD1 (5 bases). There are 15 residues in the CDR3. Trimming took 4 bases from V and 0 from J, leaving 13 bases between them. Per germline, CDR1 SGDLS and CDR2 YYNGEE. CDR3 sequence (DNA): TGTGCCAGCAGCTCCCAGGGCCCTTTGAACACTGAAGCTTTCTTT. Its translation: CASSSQGPLNTEAFF.

The chain is built from TRBV5-1 and TRBJ1-4; possibly TRBD1 for D (6 bases). Germline V gene sequence: CDR1 SGHRS, CDR2 YFSETQ. This CDR3 is 14 amino acids long. Deletions cut 8 bases from V and 2 bases from J, with 13 bases between. For the CDR3, the DNA is TGCGCCAGTACACAGGGCTCGACTAATGAAAAACTGTTTTTT. It codes for CASTQGSTNEKLFF.

The chain has TRBV7-9 and TRBJ1-5, with TRBD1 as a possible D gene (5 bases). V lost 4 bases, J lost 6 bases, and 13 bases lay in between. This CDR3 region has 14 residues. Germline V gene lookup returns CDR1 SEHNR and CDR2 FQNEAQ (reference sequence). CDR3 bases: TGTGCCAGCAGCTCCGACCGTGGGGGTCAGCCCCAGCATTTT. Translating gives CASSSDRGGQPQHF.

The CDR3 reads CAWSKDRGGAYEQYF. CDR3 coding DNA: TGTGCCTGGAGCAAAGACAGGGGGGGCGCCTACGAGCAGTACTTC. The chain carries TRBV30 and TRBJ2-7; 9 bases are shared with TRBD1. V shed 3 bases and J 2 bases; nucleotides not matched to a gene: 8. Germline CDR1 and CDR2: GTSNPN and SVGIG (reference sequence). This CDR3 has 15 amino acids.

J is TRBJ2-2 and V is TRBV12-3 or TRBV12-4; D is unresolved. Trimming removed 2 bases from V and 5 bases from J, with 6 bases in between. The CDR3 sequence is 13 residues long. The CDR3 loop is CASSLSVTGELFF. The CDR3, as DNA: TGTGCCAGCAGTTTATCGGTTACCGGGGAGCTGTTTTTT.

The gene calls are TRBV19 and TRBJ2-3; D gene uncertain. The V gene's germline CDR1 is LNHDA and CDR2 SQIVND (reference sequence). The CDR3 totals 13 residues. V was clipped by 1 base and J by 1 base, with 3 bases between them. The CDR3 DNA sequence: TGTGCCAGTAGTATAGGGGGCACAGATACGCAGTATTTT. Encoded protein: CASSIGGTDTQYF.

The CDR3 protein is CASSLGLAGVSYNEQFF. DNA for the CDR3: TGTGCCAGCAGTTTAGGACTAGCGGGAGTATCCTACAATGAGCAGTTCTTC. The chain carries TRBV27 and TRBJ2-1; 13 bases line up with TRBD2. CDR1 is MNHEY and CDR2 is SMNVEV in the germline V gene (reference sequence). V shed 2 bases and J 1 base; nucleotides not matched to a gene: 2. The length of the CDR3 is 17 residues.

The table lists this clone with a count of one. The chain joins TRBV5-4 to TRBJ2-7; 8 bases match TRBD2. The V gene's germline CDR1 is SGHNT and CDR2 YYREEE (reference sequence). The CDR3 sequence is 14 residues long. The junction had 3 bases not matched to a gene; V was cut back by 2 bases and J by 2 bases. CDR3 nucleotides: TGTGCCAGCAGCTTCACGGGGGGGCCCTACGAGCAGTACTTC. This codes for CASSFTGGPYEQYF.

The CDR3 reads CAWGDSNSGNTIYF. The CDR3 DNA sequence: TGTGCCTGGGGTGACAGTAACTCTGGAAACACCATATATTTT. The V call is TRBV30, the J call TRBJ1-3, with TRBD1 as a possible D gene (5 bases). V lost 5 bases and J 0 bases, leaving 11 bases between the germline ends. Germline loops: CDR1 GTSNPN, CDR2 SVGIG (reference sequence). The CDR3 is made up of 14 amino acids.

V is TRBV19 and J is TRBJ2-1, with 8 bases aligning to TRBD1. CDR1 and CDR2 from the germline V gene are LNHDA and SQIVND (reference sequence). Trimming removed 2 bases from V and 6 bases from J; junction bases left unmatched: 6. This CDR3 region has 15 residues. The CDR3 region is CASSILRTGSNEQFF. The CDR3 coding sequence is TGTGCCAGTAGTATATTGAGGACAGGGTCCAATGAGCAGTTCTTC.

This clone was seen just once. The J gene is TRBJ2-1, the V gene TRBV5-6, with D uncertain. Germline CDR1 and CDR2: SGHDT and YYEEEE. V dropped 1 base and J dropped 10 bases, with 6 bases sitting between them. The CDR3 loop spans 11 amino acids. The CDR3 protein is CASSLRTEQFF. CDR3 sequence (DNA): TGTGCCAGCAGCTTGAGGACCGAGCAGTTCTTC.

The rearrangement uses TRBV11-3 and TRBJ2-7; 8 nucleotides match TRBD1. CDR3 length: 15 amino acids. V was clipped by 3 bases and J by 0 bases; unmatched bases: 4. Germline lookup yields CDR1 SGHNT and CDR2 YENEEA. This CDR3 reads CASSFRQGSSYEQYF. The CDR3 bases are TGTGCCAGCAGCTTCCGACAGGGGAGCTCCTACGAGCAGTACTTC. Variable domain in full (rest from reference TRBV11-3 and TRBJ2-7): EAGVVQSPRYKIIEKKQPVAFWCNPISGHNTLYWYLQNLGQGPELLIRYENEEAVDDSQLPKDRFSAERLKGVDSTLKIQPAELGDSAVYLCASSFRQGSSYEQYFGPGTRLTVT.

This sequence joins TRBV19 and TRBJ2-2, with TRBD1 matching over 9 bases. J gave up 6 bases and V 6 bases, and 11 bases lay outside the gene matches. The CDR3 has 16 residues. Germline V gene data show CDR1 as LNHDA and CDR2 as SQIVND (reference sequence). The CDR3 spells CASRTGTGRGSGELFF. CDR3 coding DNA: TGTGCCAGTAGGACTGGGACAGGGAGGGGATCCGGGGAGCTGTTTTTT.

V usage is TRBV27 and J usage is TRBJ2-3, with a possible D match to TRBD1 (5 bases). The germline CDR1 and CDR2 sequences are MNHEY and SMNVEV (reference sequence). V was shortened by 6 bases and J by 1 base, with 8 bases between the two germline ends. This CDR3 is built from 13 residues. The CDR3 here is CASRVRGTDTQYF. Here the CDR3 DNA reads TGTGCCAGCAGAGTCAGGGGCACAGATACGCAGTATTTT.

The rearrangement uses TRBV6-5 and TRBJ1-2; D is undetermined. CDR3 length equals 14 residues. The V and J ends lost 6 bases and 3 bases respectively, with 14 bases between them. Germline CDR1 reads MNHEY; CDR2 reads SVGAGI. The CDR3 here is CASSPRADDYGYTF. The CDR3 DNA follows: TGTGCCAGCAGCCCCCGGGCAGACGACTATGGCTACACCTTC.

The chain combines TRBV29-1 with TRBJ2-3, with D possibly matching TRBD1 (8 bases). The length of the CDR3 is 12 residues. Germline V CDR1 and CDR2: SQVTM, ANQGSEA. The germline V and J ends were trimmed by 1 base and 15 bases, with 17 bases remaining between them. CDR3 sequence (DNA): TGCAGCGTTGAAGGGGAGGGGACAGGACAATATTTT. Amino acid sequence: CSVEGEGTGQYF.

V is TRBV3-1 (or the pseudogene TRBV3-2) and J is TRBJ1-5, with D maybe TRBD1 (5 bases). The CDR3 covers 13 residues. From germline, CDR1 is LGHDT and CDR2 YNNKEL (reference sequence). V was trimmed by 8 bases and J by 5 bases, leaving 13 bases between them. The CDR3 sequence is CASARGGDQPQHF. CDR3 bases: TGTGCCAGCGCCCGCGGAGGGGATCAGCCCCAGCATTTT.

This rearrangement joins TRBV15 to TRBJ2-1; D gene uncertain. This CDR3 contains 15 residues. The germline V and J ends were trimmed by 1 base and 0 bases, with 7 bases remaining between them. Germline CDR1 and CDR2: LNHNV and YYDKDF (reference sequence). The CDR3: CATSRGDGSYNEQFF. CDR3 DNA: TGTGCCACCAGCAGAGGGGATGGCTCCTACAATGAGCAGTTCTTC.

The rearrangement links TRBV29-1 to TRBJ2-7; D could derive from TRBD1 or TRBD2 (5 bases each). Looked up from germline, CDR1 is SQVTM and CDR2 is ANQGSEA. CDR3 length: 11 residues. V was cut by 8 bases and J by 9 bases, with 17 bases left in between. The CDR3, as DNA: TGCAGCTACCGGGACCCAGCGAGGCAGTACTTC. Translated: CSYRDPARQYF.